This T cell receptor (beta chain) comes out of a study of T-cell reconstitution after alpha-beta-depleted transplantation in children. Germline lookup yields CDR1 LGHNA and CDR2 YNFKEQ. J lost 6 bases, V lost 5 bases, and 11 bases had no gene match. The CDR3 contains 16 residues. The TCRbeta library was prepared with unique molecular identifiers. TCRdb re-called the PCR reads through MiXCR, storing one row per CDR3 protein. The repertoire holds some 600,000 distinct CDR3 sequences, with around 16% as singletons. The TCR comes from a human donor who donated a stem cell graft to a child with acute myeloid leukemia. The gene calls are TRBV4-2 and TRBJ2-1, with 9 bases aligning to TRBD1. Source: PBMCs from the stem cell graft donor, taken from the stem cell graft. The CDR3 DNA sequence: TGTGCCAGCAGCTTCCCGGGACAGGGAATGGGCAATGAGCAGTTCTTC. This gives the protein CASSFPGQGMGNEQFF.